These 20 T cell receptor beta chains share one sample of origin, sequenced in a study of OX40 agonist ivuxolimab in advanced cancers. Data came from immunoSEQ multiplex PCR; TCRdb stores just in-frame clones and leaves some out. The sample includes approximately 65,000 clones, roughly 90% of them seen just once. The sequencing here drew on CD4+ or CD8+ T cells sorted from blood, taken in a trial of the OX40 agonist ivuxolimab. Source of these receptors: an adult with an advanced solid tumor such as melanoma, head and neck, liver or kidney cancer.

V usage is TRBV4-1 and J usage is TRBJ1-2, with a tentative D call TRBD1 (6 bases). Germline assignment: CDR1 MGHRA and CDR2 YSYEKL. This CDR3 has 17 amino acids. The V gene lost 4 bases and the J gene lost 0 bases, with 18 bases spanning the gap. This chain's CDR3 is CASSPVLDRRSNYGYTF. The CDR3 DNA is TGCGCCAGCAGCCCCGTTCTGGACAGAAGATCTAACTATGGCTACACCTTC.

The chain recombines TRBV19 with TRBJ1-5; D is ambiguous. The CDR3 consists of 14 residues. Germline-derived CDR1 and CDR2 are LNHDA and SQIVND (reference sequence). The germline V and J ends were trimmed by 3 bases and 1 base, with 7 bases remaining between them. The CDR3 bases are TGTGCCAGTAGTATGGACGGGAGCAATCAGCCCCAGCATTTT. This encodes CASSMDGSNQPQHF. Based on the CDR3 plus reference TRBV19 and TRBJ1-5, the full variable domain is DGGITQSPKYLFRKEGQNVTLSCEQNLNHDAMYWYRQDPGQGLRLIYYSQIVNDFQKGDIAEGYSVSREKKESFPLTVTSAQKNPTAFYLCASSMDGSNQPQHFGDGTRLSIL.

The gene calls are TRBV30 and TRBJ1-3; D is unclear. Germline CDR1 is GTSNPN and CDR2 is SVGIG (reference sequence). V dropped 0 bases and J dropped 9 bases, with 12 bases sitting between them. The CDR3 is 13 residues long. The CDR3 DNA reads TGTGCCTGGAGTGTACGTGACGCCAGCACCATATATTTT. Protein sequence: CAWSVRDASTIYF.

The chain recombines TRBV7-6 with TRBJ1-2; tentative D call: TRBD1 (5 bases). The germline CDR1 and CDR2 sequences are SGHVS and FNYEAQ. Trimming took off 5 bases at V and 4 bases at J, with 17 bases between the two ends. This CDR3 has 15 amino acids. The DNA of the CDR3 is TGTGCCAGCAGCCCTCAGGGCAGGAGTGTCTATGGCTACACCTTC. This sequence encodes CASSPQGRSVYGYTF.

V and J are TRBV5-1 and TRBJ2-7; no clear D gene. V lost 5 bases to trimming and J lost 3 bases, with 12 bases between them. The CDR3 covers 13 residues. The germline V gene encodes CDR1 SGHRS and CDR2 YFSETQ. The CDR3 DNA is TGCGCCAGCAGTTCGGGCCCGGGCTACGAGCAGTACTTC. Its translation is CASSSGPGYEQYF. Supplemented by reference TRBV5-1 and TRBJ2-7, the full variable domain reads KAGVTQTPRYLIKTRGQQVTLSCSPISGHRSVSWYQQTPGQGLQFLFEYFSETQRNKGNFPGRFSGRQFSNSRSEMNVSTLELGDSALYLCASSSGPGYEQYFGPGTRLTVT.

This chain joins TRBV5-4 and TRBJ2-2; 8 positions match TRBD2. With 0 bases clipped from V and 1 base from J, the junction kept 2 bases outside the gene matches. The V gene's germline CDR1 is SGHNT and CDR2 YYREEE (reference sequence). The CDR3 length is 16 residues. DNA for the CDR3: TGTGCCAGCAGCTTGGGTAGCGGGGTGAACACCGGGGAGCTGTTTTTT. It specifies CASSLGSGVNTGELFF.

The CDR3 is CASSPLRPEQPQHF. DNA for the CDR3: TGTGCCAGCAGTCCCTTGAGGCCGGAACAGCCCCAGCATTTT. The rearrangement joins TRBV6-1 to TRBJ1-5; the D is unclear. From germline, CDR1 is MNHNS and CDR2 SASEGT. CDR3 length: 14 residues. Deletions cut 5 bases from V and 7 bases from J, with 15 bases between.

Only a few counts were recorded for this clone. V usage is TRBV6-1 and J usage is TRBJ2-3; 13 bases map to TRBD2. CDR1 and CDR2 (germline): MNHNS, SASEGT. This CDR3 is 16 amino acids long. Trimming removed 4 bases from V and 2 bases from J; junction bases left unmatched: 3. The CDR3 region is CASSGGLAGNTDTQYF. In DNA, the CDR3 is TGTGCCAGCAGTGGGGGACTAGCGGGGAACACAGATACGCAGTATTTT.

The chain has TRBV29-1 and TRBJ1-1; D is unresolved. CDR1 and CDR2 from the germline V gene are SQVTM and ANQGSEA. Trimming left V 6 bases short and J 5 bases short, with 7 bases between. The CDR3 is 10 residues long. As DNA, the CDR3 is TGCAGCGTAAGGGAAACTGAAGCTTTCTTT. Translation gives CSVRETEAFF. The variable domain in full, completed from reference TRBV29-1 and TRBJ1-1, reads SAVISQKPSRDICQRGTSLTIQCQVDSQVTMMFWYRQQPGQSLTLIATANQGSEATYESGFVIDKFPISRPNLTFSTLTVSNMSPEDSSIYLCSVRETEAFFGQGTRLTVV.

The V call is TRBV6-1, the J call TRBJ2-1; 9 positions agree with TRBD2. The CDR3 contains 17 residues. The junction had 9 bases not matched to a gene; V was cut back by 1 base and J by 5 bases. Germline V gene lookup returns CDR1 MNHNS and CDR2 SASEGT. CDR3 nucleotide sequence: TGTGCCAGCAGTGAAGTTCGGCGAGCGGGGGGTGACAATGAGCAGTTCTTC. This codes for CASSEVRRAGGDNEQFF.

The V call is TRBV6-5, the J call TRBJ1-1; no clear D. This CDR3 contains 13 residues. Trimming removed 6 bases from V and 5 bases from J, with 13 bases in between. Germline CDR1 reads MNHEY; CDR2 reads SVGAGI. The CDR3 DNA follows: TGTGCCAGCAGCGACACCTATGGGACTGAAGCTTTCTTT. Translation: CASSDTYGTEAFF.

This clone was recorded a few times. V and J are TRBV6-6 and TRBJ1-5, with TRBD1 as a possible D gene (6 bases). Germline V gene data show CDR1 as MNHNY and CDR2 as SVGAGI (reference sequence). With 5 bases removed from V and 11 bases from J, the gap between germline ends came to 10 bases. This CDR3 contains 11 residues. In nucleotides, the CDR3 is TGTGCCAGCAGTACAGGGTATGCCCAGCATTTT. Translating it yields CASSTGYAQHF.

The V and J genes are TRBV14 and TRBJ2-5; D call uncertain. The CDR3 is 12 amino acids. The V end was cut by 4 bases, the J end by 5 bases, with 8 bases between. The germline V gene has CDR1 SGHDN and CDR2 FVKESK. The CDR3 is CASSRASETQYF. The CDR3 region has the DNA TGTGCCAGCAGCCGCGCGAGTGAGACCCAGTACTTC. Variable domain in full (rest from reference TRBV14 and TRBJ2-5): EAGVTQFPSHSVIEKGQTVTLRCDPISGHDNLYWYRRVMGKEIKFLLHFVKESKQDESGMPNNRFLAERTGGTYSTLKVQPAELEDSGVYFCASSRASETQYFGPGTRLLVL.

The chain uses TRBV5-1 and TRBJ2-3, with D perhaps TRBD1 or TRBD2 (5 bases each). Germline assignment: CDR1 SGHRS and CDR2 YFSETQ. V was pared by 2 bases and J by 1 base, with 11 bases between. The CDR3 has 15 residues. The CDR3, as DNA: TGCGCCAGCAGCTTAGGGGAGAGGGGCACAGATACGCAGTATTTT. Protein product: CASSLGERGTDTQYF.

This chain joins TRBV10-1 and TRBJ2-3; D remains ambiguous. Looked up from germline, CDR1 is WNHNN and CDR2 is SYGVQD (reference sequence). The ends were cut back, 1 base at V and 3 bases at J, with 5 bases in the middle. The CDR3 is 13 amino acids. The CDR3 region is CASSEFPTDTQYF. CDR3 coding DNA: TGCGCCAGCAGTGAGTTTCCGACAGATACGCAGTATTTT.

The chain carries TRBV23-1 and TRBJ2-5; 9 nucleotides agree with TRBD1. TRBV23-1 is an ORF, and what it does is uncertain. J gave up 0 bases and V 2 bases, and 4 bases lay outside the gene matches. This CDR3 spans 16 amino acids. DNA for the CDR3: TGCGCCAGCAGTCAACGGGGACAGGGAAACCAAGAGACCCAGTACTTC. Its translation: CASSQRGQGNQETQYF.

This chain joins TRBV11-2 and TRBJ2-2, with 8 bases fitting TRBD1. The CDR3 spans 18 residues. After removal of 3 bases from V and 4 bases from J, the junction contained 13 bases not matched to a gene. Germline V CDR1 and CDR2: SGHAT, FQNNGV. The CDR3 DNA is TGTGCCAGCAGCTTCCCCCGGGACAGGCGAGGGGCCACCGGGGAGCTGTTTTTT. Protein sequence: CASSFPRDRRGATGELFF.

V gene TRBV11-2 combines with J gene TRBJ2-5; 11 nucleotides align to TRBD2. The germline gives CDR1 SGHAT, CDR2 FQNNGV. Trimming at V came to 5 bases and at J to 5 bases, leaving 13 bases not matched to a gene. The CDR3 has 17 residues. Written as DNA, the CDR3 is TGTGCCAGCAGCCCCCGCCCTAGCGGGGGGTTTAGGGAGACCCAGTACTTC. It translates to CASSPRPSGGFRETQYF. Variable domain in full (rest from reference TRBV11-2 and TRBJ2-5): EAGVAQSPRYKIIEKRQSVAFWCNPISGHATLYWYQQILGQGPKLLIQFQNNGVVDDSQLPKDRFSAERLKGVDSTLKIQPAKLEDSAVYLCASSPRPSGGFRETQYFGPGTRLLVL.

The chain links TRBV5-6 to TRBJ2-3, with TRBD2 matching 8 bases. Germline V lookup: CDR1 SGHDT, CDR2 YYEEEE. After removal of 6 bases from V and 2 bases from J, the junction contained 8 bases not matched to a gene. The CDR3 is 15 residues long. DNA of the CDR3: TGTGCCAGCACCAACTGGCGGGGGGCCACAGATACGCAGTATTTT. This encodes CASTNWRGATDTQYF.

In its sample, this clone was seen once. The V call is TRBV10-3, the J call TRBJ2-2; no definite D call. Germline lookup yields CDR1 ENHRY and CDR2 SYGVKD. The CDR3 spans 13 residues. V gave up 4 bases and J gave up 0 bases, with 3 bases separating them. CDR3 in amino acids: CAISGSNTGELFF. For the CDR3, the DNA is TGTGCCATCAGTGGTTCGAACACCGGGGAGCTGTTTTTT.